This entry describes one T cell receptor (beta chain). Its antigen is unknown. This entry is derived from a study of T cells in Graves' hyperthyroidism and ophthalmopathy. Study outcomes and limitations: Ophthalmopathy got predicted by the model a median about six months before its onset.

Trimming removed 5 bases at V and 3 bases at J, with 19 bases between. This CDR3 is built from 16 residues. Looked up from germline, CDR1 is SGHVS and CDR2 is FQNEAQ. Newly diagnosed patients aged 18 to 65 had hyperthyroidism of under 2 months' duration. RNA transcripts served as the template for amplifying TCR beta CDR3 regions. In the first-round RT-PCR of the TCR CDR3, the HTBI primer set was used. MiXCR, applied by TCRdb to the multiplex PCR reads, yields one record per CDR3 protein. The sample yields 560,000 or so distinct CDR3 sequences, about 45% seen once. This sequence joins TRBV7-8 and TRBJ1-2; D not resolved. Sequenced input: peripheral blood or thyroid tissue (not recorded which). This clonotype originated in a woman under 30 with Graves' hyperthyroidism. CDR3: CASSKREHRSHYGYTF. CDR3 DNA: TGTGCCAGCAGCAAGAGGGAGCATCGATCCCACTATGGCTACACCTTC.